These T cell receptor beta chains were read from a single sample in a study of T cells in Graves' hyperthyroidism and ophthalmopathy. One entry per CDR3 protein results from TCRdb running MiXCR on the multiplex PCR reads. The table lists about 350,000 distinct CDR3 sequences, roughly an eighth of them singletons, with 34% in the top ten. The sequencing sample was made of blood. Source of these receptors: a woman between 40 and 50 years old with Graves' ophthalmopathy. Both conserved end residues are part of each CDR3. The D gene is left open where the match is weak. Size tells how often a clone was seen (once, few, many) or the class of an expanded clone, and some rows leave it out.

j_call | v_call | clone_size | d_call | cdr3_aa | cdr3_nt
TRBJ2-2 | TRBV11-2 | - | TRBD2 | CASSRPAGGFPTGELFF | TGTGCCAGCAGCCGTCCAGCGGGGGGGTTTCCCACCGGGGAGCTGTTTTTT
TRBJ1-3 | TRBV12-3/TRBV12-4 | many | - | CASSGRQSDGNTIYF | TGTGCCAGCAGTGGACGACAGTCAGACGGAAACACCATATATTTT
TRBJ1-1 | TRBV7-2 | - | - | CASSLPISGTEAFF | TGTGCCAGCAGCTTGCCCATTTCGGGCACTGAAGCTTTCTTT
TRBJ2-1 | TRBV18 | many | - | CASSPPSKWGTEQFF | TGTGCCAGCTCACCACCTAGTAAGTGGGGTACTGAGCAGTTCTTC
TRBJ2-1 | TRBV4-1 | - | - | CASSQPLRTNEQFF | TGCGCCAGCAGCCAACCCCTTCGGACGAATGAGCAGTTCTTC
TRBJ2-3 | TRBV5-5 | many | TRBD1 | CASSSWTGDTDTQYF | TGTGCCAGCAGCTCCTGGACAGGGGACACAGATACGCAGTATTTT
TRBJ1-2 | TRBV7-6 | - | - | CASSLDRVGAFGYGYTF | TGTGCCAGCAGCTTAGACAGGGTAGGGGCCTTCGGCTATGGCTACACCTTC
TRBJ2-1 | TRBV29-1 | many | TRBD2 | CSVGGLAGRVLGEQFF | TGCAGCGTTGGAGGACTAGCGGGACGGGTTTTGGGTGAGCAGTTCTTC
TRBJ2-1 | TRBV6-1 | many | TRBD2 | CASRPLAGAVNEQFF | TGTGCCAGCAGACCCCTAGCGGGAGCGGTCAATGAGCAGTTCTTC
TRBJ2-7 | TRBV6-4 | many | - | CASSDSGDLISYEQYF | TGTGCCAGCAGTGACTCGGGGGACCTAATCTCCTACGAGCAGTACTTC
TRBJ1-4 | TRBV28 | many | TRBD1 | CASSPAGTANEKLFF | TGTGCCAGCAGCCCTGCGGGGACAGCTAATGAAAAACTGTTTTTT
TRBJ1-3 | TRBV5-1 | - | - | CASSLGAPQSSGNTIYF | TGCGCCAGCAGCTTGGGGGCCCCCCAGAGCTCTGGAAACACCATATATTTT
TRBJ1-4 | TRBV11-2 | - | - | CASSFRQPTEKLFF | TGTGCCAGCAGCTTTAGACAGCCCACTGAAAAACTGTTTTTT
TRBJ2-5 | TRBV11-3 | many | - | CASSYSRTTVFLETQYF | TGTGCCAGCAGCTATTCCCGGACTACGGTATTTCTTGAGACCCAGTACTTC
TRBJ2-1 | TRBV20-1 | - | - | CSARDLRVLDEQFF | TGCAGTGCTAGAGATCTACGAGTTTTGGATGAGCAGTTCTTC
TRBJ1-6 | TRBV5-4 | few | - | CASSFTTLGQRRTYSPLHF | TGTGCCAGCAGCTTCACTACCCTCGGACAGAGAAGGACCTATTCACCCCTCCACTTT
TRBJ1-1 | TRBV4-1 | - | - | CASSHGRWTEAFF | TGCGCCAGCAGCCACGGTAGGTGGACTGAAGCTTTCTTT
TRBJ2-3 | TRBV19 | many | - | CASSMAGRRILTDTQYF | TGTGCCAGTAGTATGGCAGGCAGAAGGATCCTCACAGATACGCAGTATTTT
TRBJ1-2 | TRBV20-1 | many | - | CSAGKQGFYTF | TGCAGTGCTGGAAAACAGGGATTCTACACCTTC
TRBJ1-2 | TRBV12-3/TRBV12-4 | many | - | CASRPGHNYGYTF | TGTGCCAGCAGACCCGGACACAACTATGGCTACACCTTC
TRBJ2-3 | TRBV7-2 | many | - | CASSPRTYTDTQYF | TGTGCCAGCAGCCCACGTACGTACACAGATACGCAGTATTTT
TRBJ2-7 | TRBV6-2/TRBV6-3 | - | - | CASSTRQAGEQYF | TGTGCCAGCAGTACCCGACAGGCGGGCGAGCAGTACTTC
TRBJ1-2 | TRBV24-1 | few | TRBD1 | CATSDSGTGAGYTF | TGTGCCACCAGTGATTCCGGGACAGGGGCTGGCTACACCTTC
TRBJ2-7 | TRBV11-2 | - | TRBD1 | CASSLTGQGSHEQYF | TGTGCCAGCAGCTTAACTGGACAGGGGTCCCACGAGCAGTACTTC
TRBJ1-5 | TRBV6-1 | many | - | CASGPGRQVGNQPQHF | TGTGCCAGCGGACCGGGGCGACAGGTCGGGAATCAGCCCCAGCATTTT
TRBJ2-7 | TRBV6-1 | many | - | CASSARVNPPYEQYF | TGTGCCAGTTCGGCCAGGGTCAACCCACCCTACGAGCAGTACTTC
TRBJ1-1 | TRBV5-4 | - | - | CASNLGSTEAFF | TGTGCCAGCAACTTAGGGAGCACTGAAGCTTTCTTT
TRBJ2-7 | TRBV20-1 | - | - | CSARESSKYEQYF | TGCAGTGCAAGGGAATCCTCGAAATACGAGCAGTACTTC